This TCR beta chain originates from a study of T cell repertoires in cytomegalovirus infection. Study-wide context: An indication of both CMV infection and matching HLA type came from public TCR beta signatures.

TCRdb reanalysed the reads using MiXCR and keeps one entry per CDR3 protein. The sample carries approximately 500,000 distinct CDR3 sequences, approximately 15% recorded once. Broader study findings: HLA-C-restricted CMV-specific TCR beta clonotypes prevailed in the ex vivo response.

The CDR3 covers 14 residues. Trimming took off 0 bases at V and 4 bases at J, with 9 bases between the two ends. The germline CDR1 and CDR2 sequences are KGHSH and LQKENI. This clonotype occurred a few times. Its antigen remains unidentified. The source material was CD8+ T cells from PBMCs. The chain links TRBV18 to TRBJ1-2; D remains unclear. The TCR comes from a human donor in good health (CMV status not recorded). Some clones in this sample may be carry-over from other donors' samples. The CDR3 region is CASSPPIGSYGYTF. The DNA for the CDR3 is TGTGCCAGCTCACCACCGATCGGGAGCTATGGCTACACCTTC.